The 30 T cell receptor beta chains in this list originate from one sample, sequenced in a study of T cells after yellow fever vaccination. TCRdb re-called the 5' RACE reads through MiXCR, storing one row per CDR3 protein. This table holds hundreds of thousands of distinct CDR3 sequences, around 12% found once. Sequenced here: CD4+ T cells sorted from PBMCs, sampled 15 days after the yellow fever booster vaccination. These receptors came from a man younger than 30 who received the YFV17D yellow fever vaccine.

The chain has TRBV4-1 and TRBJ1-1, with a possible D match to TRBD1 (6 bases). Germline loops: CDR1 MGHRA, CDR2 YSYEKL. Trimming took off 2 bases at V and 10 bases at J, with 26 bases between the two ends. The CDR3 has 17 amino acids. The chain's CDR3 is CASSQWGARGFVRGAFF. The CDR3 region has the DNA TGCGCCAGCAGCCAATGGGGGGCACGCGGCTTCGTTCGGGGAGCTTTCTTT.

This clonotype was found a few times. This chain connects TRBV6-5 to TRBJ2-7; D call uncertain. The CDR3 length is 17 residues. V was shortened by 0 bases and J by 2 bases, with 17 bases between the two germline ends. Germline assignment: CDR1 MNHEY and CDR2 SVGAGI. CDR3 protein: CASSYSLKAEFTYEQYV. The CDR3 nucleotides are TGTGCCAGCAGTTACTCGCTAAAGGCTGAATTTACCTACGAGCAGTACGTC.

Many counts were recorded for this clonotype. The gene calls are TRBV4-3 and TRBJ1-3; D unclear. The CDR3 length is 16 residues. Germline CDR1 is LGHNA and CDR2 is YSLEER. V dropped 0 bases and J dropped 3 bases, with 12 bases sitting between them. The CDR3 nucleotides are TGCGCCAGCAGCCAAGACACCGCCGCTGATGGAAACACCATATATTTT. Protein sequence: CASSQDTAADGNTIYF.

The chain couples TRBV2 to TRBJ2-5, with a tentative D call TRBD2 (6 bases). V shed 4 bases and J shed 9 bases, with 15 bases lying between them. Per germline, CDR1 SNHLY and CDR2 FYNNEI. This CDR3 is built from 13 residues. The CDR3 here is CASSAGGARAQYF. As DNA, the CDR3 is TGTGCCAGCAGTGCCGGCGGGGCGCGGGCCCAGTACTTC.

V is TRBV7-8 and J is TRBJ2-7, with D tentatively TRBD1 (6 bases). CDR1 and CDR2 from the germline V gene are SGHVS and FQNEAQ. This CDR3 is 13 amino acids long. V was clipped by 6 bases and J by 4 bases, with 13 bases between them. The CDR3 DNA sequence: TGTGCCAGCAGTTGGGACACTTTATACGAGCAGTACGTC. It is translated as CASSWDTLYEQYV.

In its sample, this clonotype was seen a few times. The chain carries TRBV5-4 and TRBJ2-1; no clear D. The germline V and J ends were trimmed by 0 bases and 0 bases, with 7 bases remaining between them. Germline lookup yields CDR1 SGHNT and CDR2 YYREEE (reference sequence). The CDR3 length is 15 residues. CDR3 in DNA: TGTGCCAGCAGCTTGGCCCCGAGCTCCTACAATGAGCAGTTCTTC. Translated: CASSLAPSSYNEQFF.

The J gene is TRBJ1-6, the V gene TRBV12-3 or TRBV12-4, with a possible D match to TRBD1 (5 bases). This CDR3 spans 14 amino acids. The V gene lost 5 bases and the J gene lost 2 bases, with 7 bases spanning the gap. The CDR3 here is CASSQDTYNSPLHF. CDR3 in DNA: TGTGCCAGCAGTCAGGACACCTATAATTCACCCCTCCACTTT.

This clonotype was seen more than once but under ten times. The CDR3 DNA reads TGTGCCAGCAGTTTCTTTGGCGGCTTGAACACTGAAGCTTTCTTT. This translates into CASSFFGGLNTEAFF. The chain links TRBV12-3 or TRBV12-4 to TRBJ1-1; D gene uncertain. The V end lost 3 bases, the J end lost 0 bases, and 11 bases lay between the germline ends. This CDR3 is 15 amino acids long.

The chain has TRBV5-4 and TRBJ2-3; D ambiguous. The V gene's germline CDR1 is SGHNT and CDR2 YYREEE (reference sequence). The V and J ends lost 6 bases and 4 bases respectively, with 15 bases between them. The CDR3 has 14 amino acids. CDR3 nucleotides: TGTGCCAGCACCGCGATCGAGGCGGCAGATACGCAGTATTTT. It yields the protein CASTAIEAADTQYF. The variable domain in full, with the rest retrieved from reference TRBV5-4 and TRBJ2-3, is ETGVTQSPTHLIKTRGQQVTLRCSSQSGHNTVSWYQQALGQGPQFIFQYYREEENGRGNFPPRFSGLQFPNYSSELNVNALELDDSALYLCASTAIEAADTQYFGPGTRLTVL.

The V call is TRBV7-8, the J call TRBJ2-7; D is unclear. The CDR3 has 14 amino acids. Germline CDR1 and CDR2: SGHVS and FQNEAQ. Trimming stripped 1 base from V and 2 bases from J, with 9 bases between. Written as DNA, the CDR3 is TGTGCCAGCAGCTTAGTGGTCCCGCCCTACGAGCAGTACTTC. Its protein product is CASSLVVPPYEQYF. The whole variable domain, filled in from reference TRBV7-8 and TRBJ2-7, reads GAGVSQSPRYKVAKRGQDVALRCDPISGHVSLFWYQQALGQGPEFLTYFQNEAQLDKSGLPSDRFFAERPEGSVSTLKIQRTQQEDSAVYLCASSLVVPPYEQYFGPGTRLTVT.

This clonotype occurred a few times. V and J are TRBV15 and TRBJ1-1; D remains unclear. There are 15 residues in the CDR3. V dropped 0 bases and J dropped 4 bases, with 12 bases sitting between them. Germline V lookup: CDR1 LNHNV, CDR2 YYDKDF (reference sequence). DNA of the CDR3: TGTGCCACCAGCAGAGAAAAGGGCGGAGGCACTGAAGCTTTCTTT. Encoded protein: CATSREKGGGTEAFF.

This clonotype was found a few times. V is TRBV12-3 or TRBV12-4 and J is TRBJ2-1; 12 bases align to TRBD2. The CDR3 consists of 18 residues. The J segment lost 0 bases and the V segment lost 6 bases, leaving 9 bases of the junction unmatched. The CDR3 nucleotides are TGTGCCAGCAGCTCGGGACTAGCGGGTCCCAGCTCCTACAATGAGCAGTTCTTC. Protein: CASSSGLAGPSSYNEQFF.

This clonotype was picked up many times. The chain joins TRBV18 to TRBJ2-5; a weak D match, TRBD1 (6 bases). CDR1 is KGHSH and CDR2 is LQKENI in the germline V gene. The CDR3 sequence is 14 residues long. The V and J ends lost 3 bases and 4 bases respectively, with 12 bases between them. This CDR3 is CASSPGAGRETQYF. The CDR3 DNA sequence: TGTGCCAGCTCACCGGGGGCAGGGAGAGAGACCCAGTACTTC.

This clonotype has ten or more counts. J is TRBJ1-1 and V is TRBV28; a weak D match, TRBD1 (6 bases). Trimming left V 5 bases short and J 2 bases short, with 24 bases between. Germline-derived CDR1 and CDR2 are MDHEN and SYDVKM. The CDR3 is 18 amino acids. CDR3 amino acids: CASSPSGGQAYANTEAFF. The CDR3 coding sequence is TGTGCCAGCAGTCCCTCTGGGGGCCAAGCCTATGCCAACACTGAAGCTTTCTTT.

CDR3 sequence reads: CASSAEPETQYF. The CDR3 DNA sequence: TGTGCCAGCAGCGCAGAACCGGAGACCCAGTACTTC. The gene calls are TRBV9 and TRBJ2-5; D remains unclear. The CDR3 runs 12 residues. From germline, CDR1 is SGDLS and CDR2 YYNGEE. The V and J ends lost 3 bases and 5 bases respectively, with 8 bases between them.

This clonotype came up many times. J is TRBJ1-2 and V is TRBV7-9; D is ambiguous. CDR1 and CDR2 from the germline V gene are SEHNR and FQNEAQ (reference sequence). V was trimmed by 1 base and J by 8 bases, leaving 11 bases between them. The CDR3 extends over 13 amino acids. In DNA form, the CDR3 reads TGTGCCAGCAGCTTAGTCTCCCTCGGGGGCTACACCTTC. This encodes CASSLVSLGGYTF.

This clonotype was found a few times. The genes are TRBV3-1 and TRBJ2-7; TRBD1 matches at 10 bases. Trimming took 2 bases from V and 6 from J; bases not matched to a gene: 4. The CDR3 sequence is 14 residues long. Per the germline V gene, CDR1 is LGHDT and CDR2 is YNNKEL (reference sequence). The CDR3 region has the DNA TGTGCCAGCAGCCAACCCGGGACAGGGGCCGAGCAGTACTTC. Translated: CASSQPGTGAEQYF.

The chain links TRBV12-3 or TRBV12-4 to TRBJ2-7, with TRBD2 identical over 7 bases. Trimming at V came to 6 bases and at J to 7 bases, leaving 12 bases not matched to a gene. The CDR3 runs 14 residues. CDR3: CASSLRRGSGEQYF. For the CDR3, the DNA is TGTGCCAGCAGCCTACGAAGGGGTAGCGGGGAGCAGTACTTC.

The sample holds a few counts of this clonotype. The gene calls are TRBV3-1 and TRBJ2-1, with D perhaps TRBD1 or TRBD2 (9 bases each). V gave up 2 bases and J gave up 7 bases, with 27 bases separating them. This CDR3 has 19 amino acids. Germline lookup yields CDR1 LGHDT and CDR2 YNNKEL (reference sequence). CDR3 DNA sequence: TGTGCCAGCAGCCAATGGACAGGGGAAGAGACTAGCGGAGTAAATGAGCAGTTCTTC. Translation gives CASSQWTGEETSGVNEQFF.

The rearrangement links TRBV4-1 to TRBJ2-3, with unresolved D. Germline V CDR1 and CDR2: MGHRA, YSYEKL. V lost 2 bases and J lost 2, with 20 bases in between. The CDR3 length is 18 residues. CDR3 DNA: TGCGCCAGCAGCCAAAACCCAATTCCAAACCGGGTCACAGATACGCAGTATTTT. Amino acid sequence: CASSQNPIPNRVTDTQYF.

The chain recombines TRBV4-3 with TRBJ1-1; no firm D call. This CDR3 is 15 amino acids long. The V end was cut by 0 bases, the J end by 1 base, with 9 bases between. Germline V CDR1 and CDR2: LGHNA, YSLEER. CDR3 loop: CASSQDLAENTEAFF. CDR3 coding DNA: TGCGCCAGCAGCCAAGATTTAGCCGAGAACACTGAAGCTTTCTTT.

The chain combines TRBV30 with TRBJ2-3; 10 bases fit TRBD2. J was trimmed by 3 bases and V by 4 bases; bases with no gene match: 4. CDR1 is GTSNPN, CDR2 SVGIG, per germline (reference sequence). The CDR3 runs 14 residues. This chain's CDR3 is CAWTSGGGTDTQYF. The CDR3 region has the DNA TGTGCCTGGACTAGCGGGGGCGGGACAGATACGCAGTATTTT.

This clonotype was picked up many times. This chain connects TRBV3-1 to TRBJ2-3; D uncertain. With 2 bases removed from V and 3 bases from J, the gap between germline ends came to 0 bases. CDR1 and CDR2 (germline): LGHDT, YNNKEL (reference sequence). The CDR3 sequence is 11 residues long. CDR3 nucleotide sequence: TGTGCCAGCAGCCAAACAGATACGCAGTATTTT. It specifies CASSQTDTQYF.

V and J are TRBV28 and TRBJ1-1; D gene unclear. The CDR3 spans 12 residues. CDR1 MDHEN and CDR2 SYDVKM come from the germline V gene. Trimming shortened V by 1 base and J by 8 bases, and 8 bases separated the two germline ends. As DNA, the CDR3 is TGTGCCAGCAGTTTATCGGCAGACGAAGCTTTCTTT. Its translation is CASSLSADEAFF.

This sequence joins TRBV3-1 and TRBJ2-7; D is perhaps TRBD1 or TRBD2 (5 bases each). This CDR3 has 13 amino acids. Per the germline V gene, CDR1 is LGHDT and CDR2 is YNNKEL (reference sequence). Trimming took off 1 base at V and 7 bases at J, with 11 bases between the two ends. CDR3 in amino acids: CASSQGGVTEQYV. CDR3 nucleotides: TGTGCCAGCAGCCAAGGAGGGGTCACGGAGCAGTACGTC.

This clonotype was detected only a few times. V usage is TRBV5-4 and J usage is TRBJ2-2; TRBD2 matches at 7 bases. J gave up 1 base and V 5 bases, and 2 bases lay outside the gene matches. The CDR3 sequence is 14 residues long. CDR1 and CDR2 (germline): SGHNT, YYREEE (reference sequence). For the CDR3, the DNA is TGTGCCAGCAGGGTAGCGGGGAACACCGGGGAGCTGTTTTTT. Its translation is CASRVAGNTGELFF.

This clonotype came up many times. The rearrangement links TRBV4-1 to TRBJ2-7; D call uncertain. The CDR3 is 15 residues long. Trimming pared 0 bases from V and 3 bases from J, leaving 12 bases between. Germline CDR1 MGHRA, CDR2 YSYEKL. The CDR3 nucleotides read TGCGCCAGCAGCCAAGATTTTTACGGGTTCTACGAGCAGTACTTC. It encodes CASSQDFYGFYEQYF.

Only a few counts were recorded for this clonotype. The chain uses TRBV6-2 or TRBV6-3 and TRBJ2-1, with a possible D match to TRBD2 (6 bases). Germline CDR1 reads MNHEY; CDR2 reads SVGEGT. V was pared by 6 bases and J by 9 bases, with 15 bases between. This CDR3 is built from 13 residues. CDR3 sequence reads: CASRSSALREQFF. CDR3 bases: TGTGCCAGCAGGTCTAGCGCATTACGTGAGCAGTTCTTC.

This clonotype appeared a few times. J is TRBJ2-5 and V is TRBV27, with 8 bases matching TRBD1. CDR3 size: 18 residues. In germline, CDR1 is MNHEY, CDR2 SMNVEV (reference sequence). J gave up 1 base and V 2 bases, and 12 bases lay outside the gene matches. Written as DNA, the CDR3 is TGTGCCAGCAGTTTAGGTTACCGACAGGGGTTCGCCCAAGAGACCCAGTACTTC. Its translation is CASSLGYRQGFAQETQYF.

This clonotype showed up just a few times. The V call is TRBV5-1, the J call TRBJ2-3, with 7 nucleotides matching TRBD1. Germline trimming cut 3 bases from V and 2 bases from J; bases unmatched to any gene: 18. This CDR3 has 19 residues. The germline CDR1 and CDR2 sequences are SGHRS and YFSETQ. In nucleotides, the CDR3 is TGCGCCAGCAGCTACAGGGGAAGGCAGTACGTAGGGTCCACAGATACGCAGTATTTT. It specifies CASSYRGRQYVGSTDTQYF.